These 3 T cell receptor beta chains came from one sample sequenced in a study of blood T cell repertoires in COVID-19. The repertoire was sequenced with immunoSEQ multiplex PCR; TCRdb's copy has only in-frame clones and lacks some. The sample lists around 290,000 clones; 87% were seen once. Sequencing was performed on peripheral blood. The receptors originated from a woman aged 45-65 years who had recovered from COVID-19.

The gene calls are TRBV28 and TRBJ1-4; TRBD1 aligns across 7 bases. The CDR3 is 14 amino acids. V trimming: 3 bases; J trimming: 7 bases; junction bases outside the gene matches: 5. The V gene's germline CDR1 is MDHEN and CDR2 SYDVKM. This CDR3 is CASSLQGVGEKLFF. The CDR3 region has the DNA TGTGCCAGCAGTTTGCAGGGGGTGGGTGAAAAACTGTTTTTT.

CDR3 sequence reads: CASSPGDRRNTIYF. The DNA for the CDR3 is TGTGCCAGCAGTCCGGGGGACAGAAGAAACACCATATATTTT. The chain couples TRBV7-8 to TRBJ1-3, with 7 bases matching TRBD1. Germline assignment: CDR1 SGHVS and CDR2 FQNEAQ. The CDR3 is 14 residues long. Trimming at V came to 6 bases and at J to 5 bases, leaving 7 bases not matched to a gene.

This sequence joins TRBV28 and TRBJ2-7; D uncertain. Trimming pared 8 bases from V and 2 bases from J, leaving 10 bases between. CDR1 and CDR2 from the germline V gene are MDHEN and SYDVKM. The CDR3 runs 12 residues. CDR3 amino acids: CASGETAYEQYF. The CDR3 DNA reads as TGTGCCAGCGGAGAGACTGCCTACGAGCAGTACTTC.